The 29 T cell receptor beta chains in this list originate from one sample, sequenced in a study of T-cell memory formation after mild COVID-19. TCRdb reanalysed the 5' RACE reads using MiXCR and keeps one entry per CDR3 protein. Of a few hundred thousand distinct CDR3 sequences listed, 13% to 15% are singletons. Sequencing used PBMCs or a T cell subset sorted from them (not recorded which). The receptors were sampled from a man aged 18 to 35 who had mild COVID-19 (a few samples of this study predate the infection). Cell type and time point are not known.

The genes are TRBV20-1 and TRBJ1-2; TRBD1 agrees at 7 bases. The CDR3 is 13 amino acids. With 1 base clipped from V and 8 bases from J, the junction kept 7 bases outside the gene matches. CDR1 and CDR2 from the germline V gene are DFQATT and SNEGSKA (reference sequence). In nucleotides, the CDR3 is TGCAGTGCTAGAGCTCCGAGGGGACAGGGCTACACCTTC. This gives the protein CSARAPRGQGYTF.

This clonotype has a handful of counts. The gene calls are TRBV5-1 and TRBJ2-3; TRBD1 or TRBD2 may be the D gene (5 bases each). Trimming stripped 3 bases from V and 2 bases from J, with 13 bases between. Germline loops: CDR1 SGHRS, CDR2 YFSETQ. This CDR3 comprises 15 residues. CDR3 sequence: CASSWDVTTTDTQYF. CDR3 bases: TGCGCCAGCAGCTGGGACGTGACTACCACAGATACGCAGTATTTT.

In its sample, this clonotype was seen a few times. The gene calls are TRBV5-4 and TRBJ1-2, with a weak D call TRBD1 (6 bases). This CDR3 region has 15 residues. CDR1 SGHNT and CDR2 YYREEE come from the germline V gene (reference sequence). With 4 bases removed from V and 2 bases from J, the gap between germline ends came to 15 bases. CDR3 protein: CASSPSLDRNYGYTF. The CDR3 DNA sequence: TGTGCCAGCAGCCCATCCCTGGACAGAAACTATGGCTACACCTTC.

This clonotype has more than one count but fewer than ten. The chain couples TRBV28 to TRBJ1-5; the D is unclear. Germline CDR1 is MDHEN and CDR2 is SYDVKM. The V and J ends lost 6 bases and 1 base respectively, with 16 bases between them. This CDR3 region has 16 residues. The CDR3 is CASSATQIGSNQPQHF. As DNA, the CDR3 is TGTGCCAGCAGCGCGACACAGATCGGGAGCAATCAGCCCCAGCATTTT.

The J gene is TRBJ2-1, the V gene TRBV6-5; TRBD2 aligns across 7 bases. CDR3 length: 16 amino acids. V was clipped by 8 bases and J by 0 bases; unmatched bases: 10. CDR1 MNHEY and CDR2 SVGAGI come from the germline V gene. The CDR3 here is CASGRVGLGSYNEQFF. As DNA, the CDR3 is TGTGCCAGCGGTCGAGTAGGACTAGGCTCCTACAATGAGCAGTTCTTC.

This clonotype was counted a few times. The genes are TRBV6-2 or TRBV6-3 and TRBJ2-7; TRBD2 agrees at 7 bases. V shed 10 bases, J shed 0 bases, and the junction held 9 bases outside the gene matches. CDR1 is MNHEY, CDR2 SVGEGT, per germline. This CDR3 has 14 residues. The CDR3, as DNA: TGTGCCACCCTGAGGGGCGGGAGCTCCTACGAGCAGTACGTC. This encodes CATLRGGSSYEQYV.

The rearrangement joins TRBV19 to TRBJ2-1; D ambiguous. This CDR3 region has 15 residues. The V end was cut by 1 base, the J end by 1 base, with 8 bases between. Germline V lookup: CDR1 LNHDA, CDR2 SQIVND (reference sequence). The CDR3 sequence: CASSIVAESYNEQFF. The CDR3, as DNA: TGTGCCAGTAGTATAGTAGCCGAATCCTACAATGAGCAGTTCTTC.

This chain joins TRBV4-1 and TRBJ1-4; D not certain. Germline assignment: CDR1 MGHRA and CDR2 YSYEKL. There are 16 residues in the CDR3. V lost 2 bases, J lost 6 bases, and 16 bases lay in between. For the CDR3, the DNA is TGCGCCAGCAGCCAAACCCCTGGGCAGAGTGATGAAAAACTGTTTTTT. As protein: CASSQTPGQSDEKLFF.

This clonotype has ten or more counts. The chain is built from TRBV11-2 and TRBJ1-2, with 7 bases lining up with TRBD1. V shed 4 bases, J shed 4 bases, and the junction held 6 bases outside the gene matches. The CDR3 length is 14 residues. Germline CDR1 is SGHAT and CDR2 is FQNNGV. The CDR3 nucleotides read TGTGCCAGCAGCTCCGTCCGACAGGGCTATGGCTACACCTTC. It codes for CASSSVRQGYGYTF.

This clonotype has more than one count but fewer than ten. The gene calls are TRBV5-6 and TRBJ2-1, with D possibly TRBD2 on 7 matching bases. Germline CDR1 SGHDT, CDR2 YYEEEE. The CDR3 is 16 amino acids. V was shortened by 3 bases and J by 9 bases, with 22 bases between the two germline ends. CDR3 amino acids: CASSSPRTREDSEQFF. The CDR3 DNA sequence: TGTGCCAGCAGCTCCCCCCGGACACGGGAGGACAGTGAGCAGTTCTTC.

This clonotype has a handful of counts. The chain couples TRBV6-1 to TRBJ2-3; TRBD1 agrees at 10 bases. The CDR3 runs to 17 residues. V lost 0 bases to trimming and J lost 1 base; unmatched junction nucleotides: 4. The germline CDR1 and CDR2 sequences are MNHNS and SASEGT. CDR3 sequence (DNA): TGTGCCAGCAGTGAAGCTCGACAGGGGGCCGGCACAGATACGCAGTATTTT. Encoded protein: CASSEARQGAGTDTQYF.

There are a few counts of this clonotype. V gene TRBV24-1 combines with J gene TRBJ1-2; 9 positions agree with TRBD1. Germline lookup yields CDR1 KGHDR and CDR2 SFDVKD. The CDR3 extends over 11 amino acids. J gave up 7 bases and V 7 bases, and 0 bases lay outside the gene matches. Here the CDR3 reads CATRQGAGYTF. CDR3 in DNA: TGTGCCACCAGACAGGGGGCTGGCTACACCTTC.

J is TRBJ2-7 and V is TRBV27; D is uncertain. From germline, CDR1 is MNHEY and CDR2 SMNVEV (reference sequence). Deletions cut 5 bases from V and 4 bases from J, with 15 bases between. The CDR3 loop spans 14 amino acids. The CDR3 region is CASSRNREIYEQYF. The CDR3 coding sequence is TGTGCCAGCAGTCGTAACAGAGAGATATACGAGCAGTACTTC.

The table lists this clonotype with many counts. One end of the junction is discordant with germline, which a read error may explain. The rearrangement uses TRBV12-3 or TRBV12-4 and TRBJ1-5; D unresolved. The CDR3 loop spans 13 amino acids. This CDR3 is CASSLAGNQPQHF. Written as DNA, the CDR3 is TGTGCCAGCAGCTTAGCGGGCAATCAGCCCCAGCATTTT.

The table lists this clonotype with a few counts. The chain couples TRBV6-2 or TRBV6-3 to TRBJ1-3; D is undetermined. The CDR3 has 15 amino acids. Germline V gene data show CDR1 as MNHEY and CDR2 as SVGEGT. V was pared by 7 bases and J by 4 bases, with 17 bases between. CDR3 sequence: CASTYGGVSGNTIYF. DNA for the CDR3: TGTGCCAGCACCTACGGAGGCGTCTCGGGAAACACCATATATTTT.

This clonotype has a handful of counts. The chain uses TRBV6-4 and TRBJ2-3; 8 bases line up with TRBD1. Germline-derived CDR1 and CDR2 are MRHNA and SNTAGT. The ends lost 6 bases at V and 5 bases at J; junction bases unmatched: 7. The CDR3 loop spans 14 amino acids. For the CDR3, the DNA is TGTGCCAGCAGCCAGGGGGCTGGGGGAGATACGCAGTATTTT. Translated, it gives CASSQGAGGDTQYF.

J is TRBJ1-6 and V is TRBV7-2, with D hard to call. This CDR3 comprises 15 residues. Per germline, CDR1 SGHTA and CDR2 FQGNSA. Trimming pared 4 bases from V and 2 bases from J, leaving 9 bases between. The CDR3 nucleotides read TGTGCCAGCAGCTCCCCCGTTCCCTATAATTCACCCCTCCACTTT. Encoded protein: CASSSPVPYNSPLHF.

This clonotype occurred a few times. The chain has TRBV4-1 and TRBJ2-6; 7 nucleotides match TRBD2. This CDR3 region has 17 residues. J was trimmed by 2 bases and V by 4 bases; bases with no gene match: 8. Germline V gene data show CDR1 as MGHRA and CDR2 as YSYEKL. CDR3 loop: CASSRGGVGTGANVLTF. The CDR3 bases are TGCGCCAGCAGCCGGGGGGGAGTGGGGACTGGGGCCAACGTCCTGACTTTC.

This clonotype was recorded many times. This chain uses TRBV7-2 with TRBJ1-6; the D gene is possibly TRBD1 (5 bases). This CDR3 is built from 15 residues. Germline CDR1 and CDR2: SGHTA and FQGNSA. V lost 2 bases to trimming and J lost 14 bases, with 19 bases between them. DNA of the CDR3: TGTGCCAGCAGCTTAACCCCCGAGGCCGGAGGGGCCCTCCACTTT. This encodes CASSLTPEAGGALHF.

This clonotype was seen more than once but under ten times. The CDR3 sequence is CASSQDGTSHNEQFF. DNA for the CDR3: TGTGCCAGCAGCCAAGATGGGACTAGTCACAATGAGCAGTTCTTC. The gene calls are TRBV4-2 and TRBJ2-1; TRBD2 matches 8 bases. The CDR3 has 15 amino acids. CDR1 is LGHNA and CDR2 is YNFKEQ in the germline V gene. The junction had 3 bases not matched to a gene; V was cut back by 0 bases and J by 5 bases.

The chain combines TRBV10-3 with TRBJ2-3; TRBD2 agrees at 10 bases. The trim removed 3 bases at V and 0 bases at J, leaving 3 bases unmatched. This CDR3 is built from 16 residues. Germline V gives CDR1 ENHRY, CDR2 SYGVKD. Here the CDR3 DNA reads TGTGCCATCAGTGAAGTACTAGCGGGGAGCACAGATACGCAGTATTTT. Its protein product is CAISEVLAGSTDTQYF.

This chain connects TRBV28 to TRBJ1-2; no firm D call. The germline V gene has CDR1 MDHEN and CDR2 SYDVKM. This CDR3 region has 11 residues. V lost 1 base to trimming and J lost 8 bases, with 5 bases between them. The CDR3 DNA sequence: TGTGCCAGCAGTTTATCCCGAGGCTACACCTTC. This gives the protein CASSLSRGYTF.

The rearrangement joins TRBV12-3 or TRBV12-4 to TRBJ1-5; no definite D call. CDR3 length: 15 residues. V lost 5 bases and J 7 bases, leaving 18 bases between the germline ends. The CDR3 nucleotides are TGTGCCAGCAGTCGTCGTGGCGGGAGGCCCCAGCCCCAGCATTTT. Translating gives CASSRRGGRPQPQHF.

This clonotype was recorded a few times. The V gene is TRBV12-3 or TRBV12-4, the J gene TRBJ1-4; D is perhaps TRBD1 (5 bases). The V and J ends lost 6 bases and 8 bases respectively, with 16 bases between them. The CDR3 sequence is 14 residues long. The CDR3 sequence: CASSERGEGEKLFF. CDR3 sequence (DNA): TGTGCCAGCAGCGAGAGAGGGGAAGGAGAAAAACTGTTTTTT.

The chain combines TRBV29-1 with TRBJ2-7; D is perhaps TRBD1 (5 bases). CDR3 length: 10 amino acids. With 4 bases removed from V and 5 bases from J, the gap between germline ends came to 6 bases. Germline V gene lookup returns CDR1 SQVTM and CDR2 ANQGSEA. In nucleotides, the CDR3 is TGCAGCGTTGTAGGGGACGAGCAGTACTTC. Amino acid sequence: CSVVGDEQYF.

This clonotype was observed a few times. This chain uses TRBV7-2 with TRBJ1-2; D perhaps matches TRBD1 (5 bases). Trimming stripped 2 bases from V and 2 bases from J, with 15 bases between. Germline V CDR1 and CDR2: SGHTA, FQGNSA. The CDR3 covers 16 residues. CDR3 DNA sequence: TGTGCCAGCAGCTTAAAGGCAGGGTTCGAAAACTATGGCTACACCTTC. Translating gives CASSLKAGFENYGYTF.

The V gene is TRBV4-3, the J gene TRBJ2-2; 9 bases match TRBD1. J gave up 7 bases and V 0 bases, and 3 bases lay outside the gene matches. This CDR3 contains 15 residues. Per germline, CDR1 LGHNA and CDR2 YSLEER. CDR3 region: CASSQEGQGRGELFF. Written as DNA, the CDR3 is TGCGCCAGCAGCCAAGAGGGACAGGGACGCGGGGAGCTGTTTTTT.

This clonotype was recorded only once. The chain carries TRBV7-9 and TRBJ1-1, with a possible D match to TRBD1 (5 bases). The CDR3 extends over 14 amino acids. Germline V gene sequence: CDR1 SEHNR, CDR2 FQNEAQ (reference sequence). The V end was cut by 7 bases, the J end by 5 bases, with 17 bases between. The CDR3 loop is CASIISTGGTEAFF. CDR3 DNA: TGTGCCAGCATCATCTCAACGGGGGGGACTGAAGCTTTCTTT.

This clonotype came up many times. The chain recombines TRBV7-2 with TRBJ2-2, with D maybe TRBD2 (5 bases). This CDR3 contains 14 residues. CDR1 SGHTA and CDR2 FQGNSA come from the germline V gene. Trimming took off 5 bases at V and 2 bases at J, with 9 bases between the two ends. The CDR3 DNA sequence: TGTGCCAGCAGCGTTCTAGCCAACACCGGGGAGCTGTTTTTT. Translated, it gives CASSVLANTGELFF.